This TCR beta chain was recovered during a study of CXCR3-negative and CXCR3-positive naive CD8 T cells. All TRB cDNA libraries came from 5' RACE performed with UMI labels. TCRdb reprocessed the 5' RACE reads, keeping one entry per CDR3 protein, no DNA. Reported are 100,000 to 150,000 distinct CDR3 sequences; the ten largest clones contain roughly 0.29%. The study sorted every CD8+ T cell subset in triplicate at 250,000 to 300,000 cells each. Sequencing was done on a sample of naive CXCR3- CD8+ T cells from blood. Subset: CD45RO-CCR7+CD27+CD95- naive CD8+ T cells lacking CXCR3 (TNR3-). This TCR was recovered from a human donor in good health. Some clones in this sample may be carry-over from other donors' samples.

The CDR3: CASSRGQRNSGNTIYF. The chain employs TRBV21-1 and TRBJ1-3; the TCRdb call, TRBD1, lacks DNA for checking. TRBV21-1 is a pseudogene locus. The CDR3 runs to 16 residues.